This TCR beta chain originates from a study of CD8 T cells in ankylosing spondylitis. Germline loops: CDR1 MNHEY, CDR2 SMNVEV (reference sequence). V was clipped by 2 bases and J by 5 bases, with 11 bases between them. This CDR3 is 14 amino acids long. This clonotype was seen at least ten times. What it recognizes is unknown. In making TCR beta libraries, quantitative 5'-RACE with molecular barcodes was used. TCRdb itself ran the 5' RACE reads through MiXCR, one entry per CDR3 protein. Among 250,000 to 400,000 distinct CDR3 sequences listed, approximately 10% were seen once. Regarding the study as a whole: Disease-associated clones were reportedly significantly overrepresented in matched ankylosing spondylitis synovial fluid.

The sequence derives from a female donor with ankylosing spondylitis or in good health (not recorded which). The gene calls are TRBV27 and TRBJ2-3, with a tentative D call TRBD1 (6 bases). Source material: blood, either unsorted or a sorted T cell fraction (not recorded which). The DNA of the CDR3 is TGTGCCAGCAGTTTAGGGATGGACAGAGATACGCAGTATTTT. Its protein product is CASSLGMDRDTQYF.